This T cell receptor beta chain was observed in a study of shared clonotypes between healthy human individuals. Study outcomes and limitations: Exclusively blood specimens were collected; tissue repertoires likely differ. Memory subsets generally showed smaller estimated richness than naive subsets did.

Naive-designated CD8 cells lacked CD45RO, were positively enriched for CCR7, and omitted terminally differentiated effector memory CD45RA+ cells. As for this clone: Its cognate antigen is unknown.

CDR1 and CDR2 from the germline V gene are SGDLS and YYNGEE. The CDR3 sequence is 17 residues long. Losses at the gene ends were 3 bases for V and 7 bases for J; bases not matched to a gene: 13. The data were produced by immunoSEQ multiplex PCR, yet TCRdb's version contains in-frame clones alone and is incomplete. This table holds roughly 2,000,000 clones, over 85% found once. Sequenced material: naive CD8+ T cells from PBMCs. This TCR derives from a man between 18 and 29 years old in good health. Some clones in this sample may be carry-over from other donors' samples. The J gene is TRBJ2-1, the V gene TRBV9; 10 bases line up with TRBD2. The CDR3 is CASSGPLRTSGWNEQFF. As DNA, the CDR3 is TGTGCCAGCAGCGGCCCACTAAGGACTAGCGGTTGGAATGAGCAGTTCTTC.